Here is one T cell receptor (beta chain) with its context. This table comes from immunoSEQ multiplex PCR, and its TCRdb copy is limited to in-frame clones, with some not included. Of around 230,000 clones detected, around 86% appear once; the ten largest clones hold around 3.5%. The data were obtained in a study of blood T cell repertoires in COVID-19. Across the study: Italy, Spain and the United States were the sources of the convalescent and acute COVID-19 samples.

After removal of 2 bases from V and 11 bases from J, the junction contained 8 bases not matched to a gene. CDR1 and CDR2 from the germline V gene are LGHDT and YNNKEL (reference sequence). The CDR3 totals 15 residues. Ages ranged from about 18 to 89 years, with residence in more than 20 US areas. Participant reports of clinical history set cohort assignment. The chain joins TRBV3-1 (or the pseudogene TRBV3-2) to TRBJ2-1, with 11 bases fitting TRBD2. This clonotype was sampled from a middle-aged woman with acute COVID-19. The sequenced sample was PBMCs or T cells enriched from blood (not recorded which). In DNA, the CDR3 is TGTGCCAGCAGCCAACCTAGCGGGGGGCTCAGGAAGCAGTTCTTC. It encodes CASSQPSGGLRKQFF.